This T cell receptor (beta chain) was sequenced for a study of T cell changes during pregnancy in multiple sclerosis. TCRdb keeps only in-frame clones here, not all; method: immunoSEQ multiplex PCR. Found here are more than 75,000 clones, just under 95% of them singletons; the top ten hold roughly 0.94%. The germline V gene has CDR1 GTSNPN and CDR2 SVGIG (reference sequence). This CDR3 is built from 13 residues. Trimming pared 0 bases from V and 1 base from J, leaving 6 bases between. The rearrangement links TRBV30 to TRBJ1-2; D not resolved. Specimen: peripheral blood, collected in the first trimester of pregnancy. The clonotype comes from a female donor with multiple sclerosis, enrolled in a pregnancy study. The CDR3 is CAWSVLGNYGYTF. CDR3 coding DNA: TGTGCCTGGAGTGTACTCGGTAACTATGGCTACACCTTC.